The text below deals with one T cell receptor beta chain. Its antigen is unidentified. The source of the sample is a study of cytomegalovirus exposure and HLA in healthy donors. CDR3 size: 17 residues. The germline gives CDR1 MNHEY, CDR2 SMNVEV (reference sequence). Trimming cost V 5 bases and J 5 bases; bases outside gene matches: 12. General observations from the study: On later analysis, the bulk of CMV-associated TCR beta chains appeared to be HLA-restricted. Later analysis indicated greater clonal expansion among HLA-associated TCR beta chains than among equally common other chains. Rare sequences made up most TCRs, while some public TCRs were found in many donors.

A multiplex PCR was run with 60 Vbeta primers and 13 Jbeta primers. Libraries were prepared by immunoSEQ multiplex PCR; TCRdb keeps only in-frame clonotypes and omits some of them. The sample records about 160,000 clones, around two thirds being singletons. The sequenced sample consisted of PBMCs. The receptor comes from a man aged 45-65 years in good health and CMV-seronegative. The chain is built from TRBV27 and TRBJ1-2; 12 nucleotides align to TRBD1. The CDR3, as DNA: TGTGCCAGCAGTCATTTAGGGGGGGGACAGGGGGCTTATGGCTACACCTTC. Amino acid sequence: CASSHLGGGQGAYGYTF.